The following is a TCR beta chain sequence with its context. V dropped 1 base and J dropped 2 bases, with 4 bases sitting between them. CDR1 is SGHRS and CDR2 is YFSETQ in the germline V gene. The CDR3 is 14 residues long. Allocation to cohorts depended on clinical history reported by the participants. Libraries were prepared by immunoSEQ multiplex PCR; TCRdb keeps only in-frame clonotypes and omits some of them. Among 200,000 to 250,000 clones, about nine tenths were seen once, and the ten largest hold around 0.8%. The source of the sample is a study of blood T cell repertoires in COVID-19. This clonotype originated in a man between 45 and 60 years old who had been exposed to COVID-19. The V gene is TRBV5-1, the J gene TRBJ2-6; D gene ambiguous. Sequenced input: PBMCs or T cells enriched from blood (not recorded which). This CDR3 is CASSLTTGANVLTF. CDR3 nucleotides: TGCGCCAGCAGCTTGACTACTGGGGCCAACGTCCTGACTTTC.